These 8 T cell receptor beta chains were all obtained from the same sample, sequenced in a study of T cell repertoires in urothelial bladder cancer (dated by TCRdb to the late 2010s). To prepare the library, the immunoSEQ multiplex PCR assay was applied. The table comes from immuneACCESS by way of TCRdb, which keeps in-frame sequences with V and J called. Part of the clones is missing from these tables; in studies checked, under half for an unresolved V gene and the rest for unknown reasons. For this sample the table gives approximately 2,500 clones, of which around 68% were detected only once. The ten largest clones capture roughly 15% of the sample. The sequenced sample consisted of bladder tissue. These receptor sequences come from a human donor with a benign inflammatory bladder lesion.

This sequence joins TRBV5-1 and TRBJ2-7; 7 nucleotides match TRBD2. V gave up 0 bases and J gave up 9 bases; unmatched junction bases: 12. The CDR3 covers 15 residues. Germline V CDR1 and CDR2: SGHRS, YFSETQ. The CDR3 loop is CASSLEPLREVSQYV. Written as DNA, the CDR3 is TGCGCCAGCAGCTTGGAGCCCCTCCGGGAGGTTTCGCAGTACGTC.

J is TRBJ1-2 and V is TRBV23-1; D is undetermined. TRBV23-1 is designated an ORF whose function remains uncertain. CDR3 length: 16 residues. V was pared by 5 bases and J by 4 bases, with 20 bases between. The CDR3, as DNA: TGCGCCAGCAGTATGGAACAACGCAGAAAGACCTATGGCTACACCTTC. It is translated as CASSMEQRRKTYGYTF.

The rearrangement uses TRBV27 and TRBJ2-2; TRBD2 agrees at 12 bases. Looked up from germline, CDR1 is MNHEY and CDR2 is SMNVEV (reference sequence). V gave up 1 base and J gave up 6 bases; unmatched junction bases: 6. This CDR3 is 17 amino acids long. The CDR3 reads CASSLFGLAGGPGELFF. CDR3 DNA: TGTGCCAGCAGTTTATTTGGCCTAGCGGGAGGGCCCGGGGAGCTGTTTTTT.

Here the CDR3 DNA reads TGTGCCAGCTCACCAGGGCTCCGGGAGGTCAATGGCTACACCTTC. Translating it yields CASSPGLREVNGYTF. This chain connects TRBV18 to TRBJ1-2; D is ambiguous. Germline V CDR1 and CDR2: KGHSH, LQKENI. V shed 2 bases and J shed 6 bases, with 16 bases lying between them. The CDR3 has 15 residues.

The genes are TRBV4-1 and TRBJ2-1; 11 nucleotides agree with TRBD2. V gave up 3 bases and J gave up 7 bases; unmatched junction bases: 8. Germline CDR1 and CDR2: MGHRA and YSYEKL. This CDR3 has 16 amino acids. CDR3 DNA: TGCGCCAGCAGCCACCTTAGCGGGAGGGCCGGGAATGAGCAGTTCTTC. It is translated as CASSHLSGRAGNEQFF.

The CDR3 DNA is TGTGCCAGCAGCTTGAGCGGAGCCAAAAACATTCAGTACTTC. It translates to CASSLSGAKNIQYF. The V and J genes are TRBV5-4 and TRBJ2-4, with D maybe TRBD2 (5 bases). Trimming removed 1 base at V and 0 bases at J, with 5 bases between. CDR1 is SGHNT, CDR2 YYREEE, per germline (reference sequence). There are 14 residues in the CDR3.

The chain links TRBV6-4 to TRBJ1-2; D ambiguous. Trimming removed 2 bases from V and 6 bases from J, with 1 base in between. Germline V gives CDR1 MRHNA, CDR2 SNTAGT. The CDR3 consists of 10 residues. The CDR3 DNA is TGTGCCAGCAGTGACGATGGCTACACCTTC. This sequence encodes CASSDDGYTF.

This clone was seen more than once but under ten times. CDR3 nucleotides: TGTGCCAGCAGTACACTAGCGGCCAACTCCTACGAGCAGTACTTC. This translates into CASSTLAANSYEQYF. The chain recombines TRBV6-5 with TRBJ2-7, with 8 bases aligning to TRBD2. Germline-derived CDR1 and CDR2 are MNHEY and SVGAGI. The V and J ends lost 5 bases and 0 bases, in that order; junction bases with no gene match: 6. This CDR3 spans 15 amino acids.